One sample yielded the 31 T cell receptor beta chains listed below, sequenced in a study of patients and donors after allogeneic stem cell transplantation. Each CDR3 protein gets one entry after TCRdb re-called the RT-PCR reads with MiXCR. The repertoire holds some 880,000 distinct CDR3 sequences, with more than 15% as singletons. The sequencing input was blood, either unsorted or a sorted T cell fraction (not recorded which). The receptors stem from a human donor who was either an allogeneic HSCT recipient or a stem cell or donor lymphocyte infusion donor (not recorded which). It is not recorded whose cells these are; they may come from a transplant donor.

This clonotype turned up a few times. The chain couples TRBV27 to TRBJ2-2; D is undetermined. This CDR3 spans 14 amino acids. The V gene lost 0 bases and the J gene lost 3 bases, with 5 bases spanning the gap. CDR1 MNHEY and CDR2 SMNVEV come from the germline V gene (reference sequence). The CDR3 reads CASSLSIYTGELFF. Written as DNA, the CDR3 is TGTGCCAGCAGTTTATCTATATACACCGGGGAGCTGTTTTTT.

This clonotype was observed a few times. This chain joins TRBV6-2 or TRBV6-3 and TRBJ2-7; D is undetermined. The CDR3 extends over 13 amino acids. Germline CDR1 reads MNHEY; CDR2 reads SVGEGT. Trimming stripped 7 bases from V and 5 bases from J, with 15 bases between. The CDR3 nucleotides are TGTGCCAGCACGTCCGTTTCGCCCCACGAGCAGTACTTC. Its protein is CASTSVSPHEQYF.

The chain is built from TRBV11-3 and TRBJ2-1; unclear D gene. In germline, CDR1 is SGHNT, CDR2 YENEEA. The CDR3 runs to 12 residues. Trimming removed 1 base from V and 9 bases from J, with 7 bases in between. CDR3 sequence: CASSLGKGEQFF. The CDR3 DNA sequence: TGTGCCAGCAGCTTAGGGAAAGGTGAGCAGTTCTTC.

The table lists this clonotype with a few counts. The chain joins TRBV7-2 to TRBJ2-7; D may be TRBD1 (5 bases). The germline CDR1 and CDR2 sequences are SGHTA and FQGNSA. The CDR3 runs 13 residues. V dropped 10 bases and J dropped 2 bases, with 15 bases sitting between them. The CDR3 region is CATNEGVAYEQYF. As DNA, the CDR3 is TGTGCCACTAACGAAGGGGTGGCCTACGAGCAGTACTTC. Full variable domain (rest looked up from reference TRBV7-2 and TRBJ2-7): GAGVSQSPSNKVTEKGKDVELRCDPISGHTALYWYRQSLGQGLEFLIYFQGNSAPDKSGLPSDRFSAERTGGSVSTLTIQRTQQEDSAVYLCATNEGVAYEQYFGPGTRLTVT.

This clonotype was seen a few times. This chain links TRBV4-2 with TRBJ2-1; a weak D match, TRBD2 (6 bases). Germline assignment: CDR1 LGHNA and CDR2 YNFKEQ. The CDR3 loop spans 16 amino acids. Trimming cost V 4 bases and J 8 bases, with 21 bases left between them. As DNA, the CDR3 is TGTGCCAGCAGCCCCTCTTTTTTCGTGGGCGGGGATGAGCAGTTCTTC. It translates to CASSPSFFVGGDEQFF.

The table lists this clonotype with a few counts. The chain combines TRBV2 with TRBJ1-4; no reliable D call. Germline V gene lookup returns CDR1 SNHLY and CDR2 FYNNEI. The CDR3 spans 12 residues. V lost 7 bases and J lost 3, with 6 bases in between. CDR3 in amino acids: CASKQSNEKLFF. The DNA of the CDR3 is TGTGCCAGCAAACAATCTAATGAAAAACTGTTTTTT.

The gene calls are TRBV20-1 and TRBJ1-5, with D unresolved. V lost 3 bases to trimming and J lost 2 bases, with 14 bases between them. Germline CDR1 is DFQATT and CDR2 is SNEGSKA (reference sequence). The CDR3 totals 15 residues. CDR3 nucleotide sequence: TGCAGTGCTAGCCCCCCCAGCGGCCGCAATCAGCCCCAGCATTTT. The encoded protein is CSASPPSGRNQPQHF.

CDR3 loop: CASSDEINNSPLHF. CDR3 nucleotide sequence: TGTGCCAGCAGCGACGAGATAAATAATTCACCCCTCCACTTT. This chain uses TRBV12-3 or TRBV12-4 with TRBJ1-6; D not resolved. The CDR3 is 14 residues long. V shed 6 bases and J shed 5 bases, with 11 bases lying between them.

This clonotype was picked up a small number of times. The chain carries TRBV5-1 and TRBJ1-2, with unresolved D. CDR1 SGHRS and CDR2 YFSETQ come from the germline V gene. CDR3 length: 16 amino acids. Trimming removed 1 base from V and 2 bases from J, with 15 bases in between. The chain's CDR3 is CASSLLDSRPNYGYTF. The CDR3 coding sequence is TGCGCCAGCAGCTTGTTGGATAGCAGGCCCAACTATGGCTACACCTTC.

This clonotype occurred a few times. This rearrangement joins TRBV20-1 to TRBJ1-5, with a weak D call TRBD1 (5 bases). Trimming pared 5 bases from V and 0 bases from J, leaving 17 bases between. CDR3 length: 16 residues. CDR1 and CDR2 from the germline V gene are DFQATT and SNEGSKA (reference sequence). DNA for the CDR3: TGCAGTGCTCCACTCCCCTTAGGACATAGCAATCAGCCCCAGCATTTT. Translated: CSAPLPLGHSNQPQHF.

This chain joins TRBV28 and TRBJ2-7; maybe TRBD1 (5 bases). Per the germline V gene, CDR1 is MDHEN and CDR2 is SYDVKM. CDR3 length: 16 amino acids. V shed 3 bases and J shed 0 bases, with 15 bases lying between them. CDR3 in DNA: TGTGCCAGCAGTTTGGGGCCCGGACCCTTCTCCTACGAGCAGTACTTC. Residues: CASSLGPGPFSYEQYF.

This rearrangement joins TRBV27 to TRBJ1-1; 7 positions match TRBD1. After removal of 0 bases from V and 0 bases from J, the junction contained 1 base not matched to a gene. Germline V gene lookup returns CDR1 MNHEY and CDR2 SMNVEV (reference sequence). The CDR3 sequence is 15 residues long. The CDR3 nucleotides are TGTGCCAGCAGTTTATCGACAGGGATGAACACTGAAGCTTTCTTT. Amino acid sequence: CASSLSTGMNTEAFF.

The chain links TRBV12-3 or TRBV12-4 to TRBJ1-5; no firm D call. The CDR3 sequence is 16 residues long. V was shortened by 4 bases and J by 6 bases, with 19 bases between the two germline ends. CDR3 sequence reads: CASSSPGGFYSQPQHF. CDR3 sequence (DNA): TGTGCCAGCAGTTCACCCGGAGGGTTCTATAGTCAGCCCCAGCATTTT.

This clonotype showed up just a few times. This rearrangement joins TRBV5-6 to TRBJ2-7; 8 bases match TRBD2. V shed 5 bases, J shed 1 base, and the junction held 11 bases outside the gene matches. This CDR3 comprises 16 residues. CDR1 SGHDT and CDR2 YYEEEE come from the germline V gene. CDR3 bases: TGTGCCAGCAGACTAGAAGGCGGGGGGCTTTCCTACGAGCAGTACTTC. Protein sequence: CASRLEGGGLSYEQYF.

This clonotype was detected only a few times. This sequence joins TRBV3-1 and TRBJ2-4; a possible D gene is TRBD1 (6 bases). The CDR3 consists of 15 residues. Deletions cut 4 bases from V and 0 bases from J, with 10 bases between. The germline gives CDR1 LGHDT, CDR2 YNNKEL (reference sequence). CDR3 sequence: CASSRGQLAKNIQYF. DNA for the CDR3: TGTGCCAGCAGCCGAGGACAGCTAGCCAAAAACATTCAGTACTTC.

This clonotype has a handful of counts. The genes are TRBV29-1 and TRBJ2-2; 9 nucleotides agree with TRBD1. This CDR3 is 13 amino acids long. Germline values: CDR1 SQVTM, CDR2 ANQGSEA. The CDR3 DNA sequence: TGCAGTGCCGGGACAGGGCTTGACCGGGAGCTGTTTTTT. Amino acids: CSAGTGLDRELFF.

This chain uses TRBV12-3 or TRBV12-4 with TRBJ2-7, with 9 bases that match TRBD1. The CDR3 has 16 residues. Trimming removed 2 bases from V and 5 bases from J; junction bases left unmatched: 10. The CDR3 nucleotides are TGTGCCAGCAGTTTAATGGGGGGGACAGGGAAGCACGAGCAGTACTTC. Amino acid sequence: CASSLMGGTGKHEQYF.

This chain links TRBV12-3 or TRBV12-4 with TRBJ1-5, with a tentative D call TRBD1 (6 bases). This CDR3 is built from 18 residues. V was shortened by 7 bases and J by 2 bases, with 24 bases between the two germline ends. The CDR3 region is CASTYIGGRGGGNQPQHF. The CDR3 region has the DNA TGTGCCAGCACTTACATCGGGGGGCGCGGTGGCGGCAATCAGCCCCAGCATTTT.

This clonotype was found a few times. V gene TRBV25-1 combines with J gene TRBJ2-3, with 8 positions matching TRBD1. The V and J ends lost 10 bases and 3 bases, in that order; junction bases with no gene match: 15. Germline CDR1 and CDR2: MGHDK and SYGVNS. CDR3 length: 16 residues. CDR3 DNA sequence: TGTGCCATCGGACATGAGGACAGGGTGGAAACAGATACGCAGTATTTT. Amino acids: CAIGHEDRVETDTQYF.

This clonotype showed up just once. The chain combines TRBV20-1 with TRBJ2-7, with D maybe TRBD1 (5 bases). The CDR3 spans 14 residues. V dropped 0 bases and J dropped 6 bases, with 15 bases sitting between them. Germline CDR1 and CDR2: DFQATT and SNEGSKA (reference sequence). CDR3 residues: CSARDQGVLREQYF. The DNA for the CDR3 is TGCAGTGCTAGAGATCAAGGGGTCCTACGCGAGCAGTACTTC.

This clonotype has a handful of counts. The gene calls are TRBV5-1 and TRBJ2-2, with D unclear. V lost 0 bases and J 4 bases, leaving 10 bases between the germline ends. The CDR3 contains 15 residues. Germline CDR1 reads SGHRS; CDR2 reads YFSETQ. The CDR3: CASSLGVAPTGELFF. DNA for the CDR3: TGCGCCAGCAGCTTGGGTGTAGCTCCCACCGGGGAGCTGTTTTTT.

This clonotype was detected only a few times. The V call is TRBV20-1, the J call TRBJ2-2, with 7 positions matching TRBD2. The CDR3 is made up of 19 amino acids. J lost 5 bases, V lost 1 base, and 19 bases had no gene match. Germline V gene sequence: CDR1 DFQATT, CDR2 SNEGSKA (reference sequence). CDR3 bases: TGCAGTGCTAGAGCGCCCCCCCCCTTTACGGGGGGATCGACCGGGGAGCTGTTTTTT. Protein sequence: CSARAPPPFTGGSTGELFF.

This clonotype was counted between two and nine times. The gene calls are TRBV7-9 and TRBJ2-2, with D maybe TRBD2 (6 bases). CDR1 is SEHNR, CDR2 FQNEAQ, per germline (reference sequence). The CDR3 extends over 15 amino acids. Trimming took 2 bases from V and 7 from J, leaving 14 bases between them. The CDR3 loop is CASSLPQGGNGELFF. The CDR3 DNA reads as TGTGCCAGCAGCTTACCCCAGGGCGGGAACGGGGAGCTGTTTTTT. The whole variable domain, filled in from reference TRBV7-9 and TRBJ2-2, reads DTGVSQNPRHKITKRGQNVTFRCDPISEHNRLYWYRQTLGQGPEFLTYFQNEAQLEKSRLLSDRFSAERPKGSFSTLEIQRTEQGDSAMYLCASSLPQGGNGELFFGEGSRLTVL.

J is TRBJ1-1 and V is TRBV6-5, with a possible D match to TRBD1 (5 bases). Germline lookup yields CDR1 MNHEY and CDR2 SVGAGI. V lost 3 bases and J 11 bases, leaving 10 bases between the germline ends. This CDR3 is built from 11 residues. The CDR3 DNA is TGTGCCAGCAGTTATGGGTCAGGGGCTTTCTTT. Its translation: CASSYGSGAFF.

This clonotype was detected only a few times. This rearrangement joins TRBV27 to TRBJ2-3; weak D call: TRBD1 (5 bases). CDR1 MNHEY and CDR2 SMNVEV come from the germline V gene (reference sequence). The germline V and J ends were trimmed by 10 bases and 4 bases, with 9 bases remaining between them. The CDR3 is 11 residues long. The CDR3 coding sequence is TGTGCCATCCAGGGTGCAGATACGCAGTATTTT. Its translation is CAIQGADTQYF.

The chain joins TRBV5-1 to TRBJ1-4, with 9 bases matching TRBD1. Trimming removed 5 bases from V and 6 bases from J; junction bases left unmatched: 5. Germline-derived CDR1 and CDR2 are SGHRS and YFSETQ. The CDR3 is made up of 14 amino acids. CDR3 protein: CASSRNRGHEKLFF. CDR3 sequence (DNA): TGCGCCAGCAGTCGTAACAGGGGGCATGAAAAACTGTTTTTT.

This chain connects TRBV4-2 to TRBJ2-5; 7 bases match TRBD2. Germline V gives CDR1 LGHNA, CDR2 YNFKEQ. Trimming cost V 0 bases and J 2 bases; bases outside gene matches: 9. The CDR3 has 17 residues. In nucleotides, the CDR3 is TGTGCCAGCAGCCAAGAGTTCCTAGCGGAGATACAAGAGACCCAGTACTTC. Its translation is CASSQEFLAEIQETQYF.

This chain uses TRBV30 with TRBJ2-2; D may correspond to TRBD1 or TRBD2 (5 bases each). This CDR3 has 14 amino acids. V dropped 2 bases and J dropped 8 bases, with 15 bases sitting between them. Germline CDR1 GTSNPN, CDR2 SVGIG (reference sequence). CDR3 DNA: TGTGCCTGGAGTTTCACACACGGGACGGGGGAGCTGTTTTTT. Translated: CAWSFTHGTGELFF.

The rearrangement links TRBV11-2 to TRBJ2-7; TRBD2 aligns across 7 bases. Germline V gene lookup returns CDR1 SGHAT and CDR2 FQNNGV. The CDR3 totals 13 residues. The trim removed 5 bases at V and 6 bases at J, leaving 7 bases unmatched. In nucleotides, the CDR3 is TGTGCCAGCAGCAACTTAGCGGGCCTCGAGCAGTACTTC. It encodes CASSNLAGLEQYF.

The J gene is TRBJ2-3, the V gene TRBV7-9; D is possibly TRBD1 or TRBD2 (5 bases each). The CDR3 is 17 amino acids. V gave up 5 bases and J gave up 0 bases, with 18 bases separating them. Germline loops: CDR1 SEHNR, CDR2 FQNEAQ (reference sequence). The CDR3, as DNA: TGTGCCAGCAGCCCCTGGGGCAGGACTGCTAGCACAGATACGCAGTATTTT. It encodes CASSPWGRTASTDTQYF.

The gene calls are TRBV7-2 and TRBJ2-2; D ambiguous. The length of the CDR3 is 14 residues. Between the trimmed V and J ends, which lost 6 bases and 4 bases, there was a span of 12 bases. Germline CDR1 reads SGHTA; CDR2 reads FQGNSA. In DNA, the CDR3 is TGTGCCAGCAGGCAAGATTTGCGCACCGGGGAGCTGTTTTTT. Amino acid sequence: CASRQDLRTGELFF.